This TCR beta chain was profiled in a study of T cells in Graves' hyperthyroidism and ophthalmopathy. Study information: At the time of initial diagnosis and before any treatment, peripheral blood was collected. Study-wide results and limits: In simple terms, a model built on 13 V-J features told ophthalmopathy apart from stable hyperthyroidism. Among thyroid clonotypes expanded above 0.001, most also appeared in blood.

This CDR3 region has 13 residues. About this clonotype: No antigen is known for it. The germline gene is not matched at one end of the junction; a read error may be the cause.

Clinical symptoms, serum thyroxine and TRAb, thyroid ultrasound and orbital computed tomography together formed the diagnostic basis. Amplification of TCR beta CDR3 regions was performed using RNA transcripts as template. HTBI primers drove first-round RT-PCR of the TCR CDR3. TCRdb processed the multiplex PCR reads anew with MiXCR; each CDR3 protein has one entry. This table holds about 640,000 distinct CDR3 sequences, about a fifth found once. Sequences were obtained from blood. The chain combines TRBV12-3 or TRBV12-4 with TRBJ2-7; no clear D. The TCR originated in a man aged 30 to 45 with Graves' ophthalmopathy. CDR3 coding DNA: TGTGCCAGCAGTCTTGATCTCTTCTACGAGCAGGACTTC. Its translation is CASSLDLFYEQDF.